The source of this T cell receptor (beta chain) is a study of T cells in Graves' hyperthyroidism and ophthalmopathy. Clinicians diagnosed patients from clinical symptoms, serum thyroxine and TRAb, thyroid ultrasound and orbital computed tomography. The CDR3 covers 14 residues. V was clipped by 8 bases and J by 1 base, with 11 bases between them. The germline V gene has CDR1 LNHDA and CDR2 SQIVND (reference sequence). From RNA transcripts, TCR beta CDR3 regions were amplified. Carried out on the TCR CDR3, a first-round RT-PCR used the HTBI primer set. TCRdb ran MiXCR on the multiplex PCR reads and lists one entry per CDR3 protein. Of roughly 250,000 distinct CDR3 sequences listed, approximately 23% were seen once; the top ten hold about 60%.

Sequenced material: blood. The chain employs TRBV19 and TRBJ1-4; D perhaps matches TRBD1 (6 bases). The sequence was collected from a man aged 25 to 40 with Graves' ophthalmopathy. CDR3 protein: CASGSRGTNEKLFF. CDR3 coding DNA: TGTGCCAGTGGCTCCAGGGGAACTAATGAAAAACTGTTTTTT.